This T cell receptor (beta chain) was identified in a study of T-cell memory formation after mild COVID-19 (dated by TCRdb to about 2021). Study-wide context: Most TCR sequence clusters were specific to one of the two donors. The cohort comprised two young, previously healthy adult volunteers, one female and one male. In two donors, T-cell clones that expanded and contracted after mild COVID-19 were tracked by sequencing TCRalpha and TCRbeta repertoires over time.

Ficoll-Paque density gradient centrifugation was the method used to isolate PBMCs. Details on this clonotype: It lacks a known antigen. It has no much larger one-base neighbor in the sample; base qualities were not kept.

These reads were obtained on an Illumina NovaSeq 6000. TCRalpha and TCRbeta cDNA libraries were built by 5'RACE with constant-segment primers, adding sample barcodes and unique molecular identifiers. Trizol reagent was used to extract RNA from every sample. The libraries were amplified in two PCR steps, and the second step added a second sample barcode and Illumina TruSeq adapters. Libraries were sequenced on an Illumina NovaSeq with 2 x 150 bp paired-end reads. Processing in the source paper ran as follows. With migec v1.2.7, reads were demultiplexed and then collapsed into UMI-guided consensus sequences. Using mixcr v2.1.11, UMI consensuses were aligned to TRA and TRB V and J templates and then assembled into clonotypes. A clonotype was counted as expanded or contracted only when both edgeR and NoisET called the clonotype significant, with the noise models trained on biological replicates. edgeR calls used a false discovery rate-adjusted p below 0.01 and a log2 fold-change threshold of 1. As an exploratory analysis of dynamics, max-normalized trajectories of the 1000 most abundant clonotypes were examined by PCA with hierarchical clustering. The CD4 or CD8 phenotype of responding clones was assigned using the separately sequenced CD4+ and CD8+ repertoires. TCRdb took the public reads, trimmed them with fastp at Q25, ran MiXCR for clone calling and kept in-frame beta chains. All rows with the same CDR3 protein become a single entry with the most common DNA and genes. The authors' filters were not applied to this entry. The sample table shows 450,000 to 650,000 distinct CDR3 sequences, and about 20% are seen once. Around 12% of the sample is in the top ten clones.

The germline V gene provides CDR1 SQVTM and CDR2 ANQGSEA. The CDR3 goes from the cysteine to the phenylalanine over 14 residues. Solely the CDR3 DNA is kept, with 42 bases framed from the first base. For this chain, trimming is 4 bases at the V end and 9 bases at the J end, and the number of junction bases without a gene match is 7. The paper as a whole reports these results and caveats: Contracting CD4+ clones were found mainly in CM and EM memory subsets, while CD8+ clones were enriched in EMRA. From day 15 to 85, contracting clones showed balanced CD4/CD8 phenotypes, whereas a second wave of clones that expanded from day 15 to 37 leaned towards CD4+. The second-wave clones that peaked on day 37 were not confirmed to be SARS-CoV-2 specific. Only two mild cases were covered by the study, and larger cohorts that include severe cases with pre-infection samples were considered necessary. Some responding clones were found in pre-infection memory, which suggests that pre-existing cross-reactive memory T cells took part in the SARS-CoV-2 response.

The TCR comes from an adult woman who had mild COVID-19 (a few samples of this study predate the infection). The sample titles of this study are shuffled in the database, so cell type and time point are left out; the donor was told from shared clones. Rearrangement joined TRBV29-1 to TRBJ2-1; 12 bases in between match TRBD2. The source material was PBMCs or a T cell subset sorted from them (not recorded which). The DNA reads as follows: TGCAGCGTTGTTAGGGCTAGCGGGAGGGGTGAGCAGTTCTTC. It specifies CSVVRASGRGEQFF.